These T cell receptor beta chains were read from a single sample in a study of cytomegalovirus exposure and HLA in healthy donors. TCRdb keeps only in-frame clones here, not all; method: immunoSEQ multiplex PCR. The sample lists tens of thousands of clones, around 81% seen once, with 3% in the top ten. The sample taken for sequencing was PBMCs. The receptors were gathered from a man under 40 in good health and CMV-seronegative. Each CDR3 is given with its conserved first and last residue. D genes are given only for firm matches. The size entry is marked missing in some rows and otherwise reads once, few, many or a size class.

v_gene: TRBV11-2
j_gene: TRBJ1-5
d_gene: -
abundance: few
CDR3aa: CASGVHSNQPQHF
CDR3nt: TGTGCCAGCGGAGTACATAGCAATCAGCCCCAGCATTTT

v_gene: TRBV19
j_gene: TRBJ1-2
d_gene: TRBD1
abundance: -
CDR3aa: CASSTRTGALYGYTF
CDR3nt: TGTGCCAGTAGTACACGGACAGGGGCCCTCTATGGCTACACCTTC

v_gene: TRBV4-3
j_gene: TRBJ1-1
d_gene: -
abundance: -
CDR3aa: CASSQDFGGNTEAFF
CDR3nt: TGCGCCAGCAGCCAAGATTTTGGAGGGAACACTGAAGCTTTCTTT

v_gene: TRBV4-1
j_gene: TRBJ2-3
d_gene: TRBD2
abundance: -
CDR3aa: CASSHGTSGALDTQYF
CDR3nt: TGCGCCAGCAGCCATGGGACTAGCGGGGCCCTAGATACGCAGTATTTT

v_gene: TRBV5-1
j_gene: TRBJ2-2
d_gene: -
abundance: -
CDR3aa: CASSIPEYRAVDTGELFF
CDR3nt: TGCGCCAGCAGCATCCCAGAATACAGGGCGGTGGACACCGGGGAGCTGTTTTTT

v_gene: TRBV29-1
j_gene: TRBJ2-5
d_gene: TRBD2
abundance: -
CDR3aa: CSSNSGGVETQYF
CDR3nt: TGCAGCAGTAACTCGGGGGGGGTGGAGACCCAGTACTTC

v_gene: TRBV7-9
j_gene: TRBJ2-2
d_gene: -
abundance: few
CDR3aa: CASSLTGDGGELFF
CDR3nt: TGTGCCAGCAGCTTGACCGGGGATGGCGGGGAGCTGTTTTTT

v_gene: TRBV9
j_gene: TRBJ2-2
d_gene: -
abundance: -
CDR3aa: CASSVSGGELFF
CDR3nt: TGTGCCAGCAGCGTCTCCGGCGGGGAGCTGTTTTTT

v_gene: TRBV15
j_gene: TRBJ2-2
d_gene: -
abundance: -
CDR3aa: CATSILHRAGAGELFF
CDR3nt: TGTGCCACCAGCATTCTACACAGGGCTGGAGCCGGGGAGCTGTTTTTT

v_gene: TRBV28
j_gene: TRBJ2-7
d_gene: TRBD1
abundance: -
CDR3aa: CASSWTGPYEQYF
CDR3nt: TGTGCCAGCAGCTGGACAGGGCCCTACGAGCAGTACTTC

v_gene: TRBV6-5
j_gene: TRBJ2-3
d_gene: TRBD2
abundance: -
CDR3aa: CASSLTSGADTQYF
CDR3nt: TGTGCCAGCAGCCTAACTAGCGGGGCAGATACGCAGTATTTT

v_gene: TRBV2
j_gene: TRBJ1-2
d_gene: -
abundance: -
CDR3aa: CASSETDYGYTF
CDR3nt: TGTGCCAGCAGTGAAACGGACTATGGCTACACCTTC

v_gene: TRBV25-1
j_gene: TRBJ1-1
d_gene: -
abundance: -
CDR3aa: CASSRGMGADTEAFF
CDR3nt: TGTGCCAGCAGTCGGGGTATGGGGGCGGACACTGAAGCTTTCTTT

v_gene: TRBV4-1
j_gene: TRBJ2-1
d_gene: TRBD2
abundance: -
CDR3aa: CASSAGSGSSYNEQFF
CDR3nt: TGCGCCAGCAGCGCAGGTAGCGGGAGCTCCTACAATGAGCAGTTCTTC

v_gene: TRBV29-1
j_gene: TRBJ2-1
d_gene: TRBD1
abundance: few
CDR3aa: CSAKGTGVLSYNEQFF
CDR3nt: TGCAGCGCAAAAGGGACAGGGGTTTTGTCCTACAATGAGCAGTTCTTC

v_gene: TRBV6-1
j_gene: TRBJ1-5
d_gene: TRBD1
abundance: -
CDR3aa: CASSEGTGQNQPQHF
CDR3nt: TGTGCCAGCAGTGAAGGGACAGGCCAGAATCAGCCCCAGCATTTT

v_gene: TRBV4-2
j_gene: TRBJ1-2
d_gene: TRBD1
abundance: few
CDR3aa: CASSLPGQDLYGYTF
CDR3nt: TGTGCCAGCAGCCTTCCGGGACAGGACCTCTATGGCTACACCTTC

v_gene: TRBV5-1
j_gene: TRBJ1-2
d_gene: -
abundance: -
CDR3aa: CASSLEGRGTGYTF
CDR3nt: TGCGCCAGCAGCTTGGAAGGTCGGGGTACGGGCTACACCTTC

v_gene: TRBV7-8
j_gene: TRBJ2-2
d_gene: TRBD2
abundance: few
CDR3aa: CASGAPGGLRTGELFF
CDR3nt: TGTGCCAGCGGCGCACCGGGAGGCCTGAGGACCGGGGAGCTGTTTTTT

v_gene: TRBV30
j_gene: TRBJ2-1
d_gene: TRBD2
abundance: -
CDR3aa: CAWREAGEVNEQFF
CDR3nt: TGTGCCTGGAGGGAGGCGGGAGAAGTAAATGAGCAGTTCTTC

v_gene: TRBV18
j_gene: TRBJ2-5
d_gene: -
abundance: -
CDR3aa: CASSPRVGAQETQYF
CDR3nt: TGTGCCAGCTCACCACGAGTAGGGGCCCAAGAGACCCAGTACTTC

v_gene: TRBV28
j_gene: TRBJ1-5
d_gene: -
abundance: -
CDR3aa: CASSLLALRQSHQPQHF
CDR3nt: TGTGCCAGCAGTTTATTGGCTTTGAGACAGTCGCATCAGCCCCAGCATTTT

v_gene: TRBV11-2
j_gene: TRBJ1-1
d_gene: -
abundance: -
CDR3aa: CASSLTVPNTEAFF
CDR3nt: TGTGCCAGCAGCTTAACGGTTCCCAACACTGAAGCTTTCTTT